This T cell receptor (beta chain) was sequenced during a study of T cells in Graves' hyperthyroidism and ophthalmopathy. Amplification targeted TCR beta CDR3 regions from RNA transcripts. The TCR CDR3 first-round RT-PCR relied on the HTBI primer set. TCRdb re-analysed the multiplex PCR reads in MiXCR, keeping a single row per CDR3 protein. The sample lists some 760,000 distinct CDR3 sequences; 11% to 15% were seen once. This clonotype was seen at least ten times. Its antigen is not identified. Uncontrolled infection, other autoimmune disease, pregnancy or lactation disqualified patients from enrolment. Notes on the study in general: Most clonotypes expanded in thyroid above 0.001 were likewise present in blood. Researchers report that a 13 V-J model separated ophthalmopathy from stable hyperthyroidism.

Sequencing used blood. The clonotype was recovered from a woman under 30 with Graves' hyperthyroidism.

The CDR3 nucleotides read TGTGCCAGCAGCTCCCTCCCCGGGATACACAATGAGCAGTTCTTC. Amino acids: CASSSLPGIHNEQFF. V gene TRBV7-9 combines with J gene TRBJ2-1; a weak D match, TRBD2 (5 bases). The CDR3 spans 15 residues. Trimming removed 4 bases from V and 5 bases from J, with 15 bases in between. Germline V CDR1 and CDR2: SEHNR, FQNEAQ (reference sequence). Supplemented by reference TRBV7-9 and TRBJ2-1, the full variable domain reads DTGVSQNPRHKITKRGQNVTFRCDPISEHNRLYWYRQTLGQGPEFLTYFQNEAQLEKSRLLSDRFSAERPKGSFSTLEIQRTEQGDSAMYLCASSSLPGIHNEQFFGPGTRLTVL.